Shown below are 14 T cell receptor beta chains from a single sample sequenced in a study of vaccination and CD4 T cells after COVID-19. Treatment described: approximately nine-day PBMC culture with coronavirus spike peptide pools or control peptides (ViraFEST assay). The Oncomine TCR Beta short-read assay was applied to DNA of cultured CD4+ T cells. MiXCR was run by TCRdb on the PCR reads, yielding one entry per CDR3 protein. The sample consists of around 6,000 distinct CDR3 sequences, more than 15% of them appearing once. Their antigens are not known. The sample taken for sequencing was CD4+ T cells from blood, cultured in vitro. The receptor source for this set is a human donor who had recovered from COVID-19.

By proportion, this clonotype is medium-sized (0.01 to 0.1%). The rearrangement uses TRBV6-1 and TRBJ1-6, with TRBD1 matching over 10 bases. The germline V gene encodes CDR1 MNHNS and CDR2 SASEGT. The CDR3 is made up of 14 amino acids. The V segment lost 8 bases and the J segment 10 bases; nucleotides outside the gene matches: 8. In DNA form, the CDR3 reads TGTGCCAGCTGGGTCGGGACAGGGGTCTCACCCCTCCACTTT. Residues: CASWVGTGVSPLHF.

The CDR3 DNA follows: TGTGCCACATGGGACAGGTTTGGAAACACCATATATTTT. Translation: CATWDRFGNTIYF. The chain joins TRBV27 to TRBJ1-3; 8 bases fit TRBD1. This CDR3 has 13 residues. J gave up 3 bases and V 10 bases, and 5 bases lay outside the gene matches. CDR1 is MNHEY and CDR2 is SMNVEV in the germline V gene (reference sequence).

This clonotype was observed a few times. The CDR3: CASGLGGTEAFF. The CDR3 region has the DNA TGTGCTAGTGGTTTGGGGGGCACTGAAGCTTTCTTT. V usage is TRBV12-5 and J usage is TRBJ1-1, with D unresolved. Germline lookup yields CDR1 LGHNT and CDR2 FRNRAP. The V end was cut by 1 base, the J end by 4 bases, with 4 bases between. The CDR3 runs to 12 residues. Supplemented by reference TRBV12-5 and TRBJ1-1, the full variable domain reads DARVTQTPRHKVTEMGQEVTMRCQPILGHNTVFWYRQTMMQGLELLAYFRNRAPLDDSGMPKDRFSAEMPDATLATLKIQPSEPRDSAVYFCASGLGGTEAFFGQGTRLTVV.

The chain carries TRBV25-1 and TRBJ2-3; D is unresolved. The V gene's germline CDR1 is MGHDK and CDR2 SYGVNS. Trimming pared 4 bases from V and 0 bases from J, leaving 8 bases between. This CDR3 region has 14 residues. In DNA form, the CDR3 reads TGTGCCAGCAGTGGCTTTGCTAGCACAGATACGCAGTATTTT. Translating gives CASSGFASTDTQYF.

This clonotype was counted between two and nine times. V usage is TRBV2 and J usage is TRBJ1-5; D ambiguous. The CDR3 spans 14 residues. Trimming took off 4 bases at V and 6 bases at J, with 13 bases between the two ends. Germline V gives CDR1 SNHLY, CDR2 FYNNEI. The CDR3 is CASSAGRGGQPQHF. For the CDR3, the DNA is TGTGCCAGCAGTGCGGGCCGTGGAGGTCAGCCCCAGCATTTT.

The V and J genes are TRBV7-6 and TRBJ2-5; D might be TRBD2 (5 bases). Between the trimmed V and J ends, which lost 5 bases and 5 bases, there was a span of 9 bases. This CDR3 spans 12 amino acids. Germline assignment: CDR1 SGHVS and CDR2 FNYEAQ. CDR3 residues: CASSGGPETQYF. The CDR3 DNA sequence: TGTGCCAGCAGCGGAGGACCGGAGACCCAGTACTTC.

This clonotype was seen a handful of times. The chain joins TRBV11-3 to TRBJ1-2, with D perhaps matching TRBD1 (6 bases). Trimming took off 5 bases at V and 2 bases at J, with 15 bases between the two ends. This CDR3 comprises 15 residues. CDR1 is SGHNT and CDR2 is YENEEA in the germline V gene. The CDR3 coding sequence is TGTGCCAGCAGCGGGGGCGCGATTTTAAACTATGGCTACACCTTC. It codes for CASSGGAILNYGYTF.

Sample share makes this clonotype medium-sized. This chain links TRBV27 with TRBJ1-6, with a possible D match to TRBD1 (5 bases). There are 14 residues in the CDR3. Germline V lookup: CDR1 MNHEY, CDR2 SMNVEV (reference sequence). V gave up 7 bases and J gave up 9 bases, with 16 bases separating them. The CDR3 is CASTGGDLGSPLHF. The DNA for the CDR3 is TGTGCCAGCACCGGGGGGGATTTAGGTTCACCCCTCCACTTT.

Sample share makes this clonotype medium-sized. The chain has TRBV20-1 and TRBJ1-5; 7 nucleotides line up with TRBD1. CDR3 size: 14 residues. Germline CDR1 DFQATT, CDR2 SNEGSKA (reference sequence). Germline trimming cut 6 bases from V and 2 bases from J; bases unmatched to any gene: 7. CDR3 nucleotides: TGCAGTGCACCGACAGGGACGGGCAATCAGCCCCAGCATTTT. Protein product: CSAPTGTGNQPQHF.

The chain employs TRBV5-1 and TRBJ2-6; D unresolved. This CDR3 is built from 17 residues. Germline V gives CDR1 SGHRS, CDR2 YFSETQ. The V end was cut by 2 bases, the J end by 4 bases, with 16 bases between. CDR3 loop: CASSFEAGGLGANVLTF. DNA for the CDR3: TGCGCCAGCAGCTTTGAGGCAGGCGGCCTCGGGGCCAACGTCCTGACTTTC. Drawing the rest from reference TRBV5-1 and TRBJ2-6, the complete variable domain is KAGVTQTPRYLIKTRGQQVTLSCSPISGHRSVSWYQQTPGQGLQFLFEYFSETQRNKGNFPGRFSGRQFSNSRSEMNVSTLELGDSALYLCASSFEAGGLGANVLTFGAGSRLTVL.

The chain has TRBV14 and TRBJ1-2, with D uncertain. Germline V gives CDR1 SGHDN, CDR2 FVKESK. CDR3 size: 12 residues. Trimming left V 1 base short and J 5 bases short, with 5 bases between. In DNA form, the CDR3 reads TGTGCCAGCAGCCAAGGGCCTTATGGCTACACCTTC. This translates into CASSQGPYGYTF. The full variable domain, rest sourced from reference TRBV14 and TRBJ1-2, is EAGVTQFPSHSVIEKGQTVTLRCDPISGHDNLYWYRRVMGKEIKFLLHFVKESKQDESGMPNNRFLAERTGGTYSTLKVQPAELEDSGVYFCASSQGPYGYTFGSGTRLTVV.

With regard to this clonotype: The junction does not match germline at one end; this may be a read error. The V gene is TRBV12-3 or TRBV12-4, the J gene TRBJ1-2; no clear D. The CDR3 consists of 8 residues. The chain's CDR3 is CASRATNF. The CDR3 DNA follows: TGTGCCAGCAGAGCCACCAACTTC.

This chain joins TRBV19 and TRBJ1-1, with D maybe TRBD1 (6 bases). From germline, CDR1 is LNHDA and CDR2 SQIVND (reference sequence). Trimming shortened V by 3 bases and J by 0 bases, and 20 bases separated the two germline ends. This CDR3 has 18 amino acids. Here the CDR3 DNA reads TGTGCCAGTAGTATCGGGCGACAGGTCTTTGTCATGAACACTGAAGCTTTCTTT. It encodes CASSIGRQVFVMNTEAFF.

This chain joins TRBV12-3 or TRBV12-4 and TRBJ2-1; 13 positions agree with TRBD2. This CDR3 is 15 amino acids long. The J segment lost 6 bases and the V segment lost 6 bases, leaving 5 bases of the junction unmatched. CDR3 sequence reads: CASRPRLAGGNEQFF. CDR3 in DNA: TGTGCCAGCAGACCTCGACTAGCGGGAGGCAATGAGCAGTTCTTC.